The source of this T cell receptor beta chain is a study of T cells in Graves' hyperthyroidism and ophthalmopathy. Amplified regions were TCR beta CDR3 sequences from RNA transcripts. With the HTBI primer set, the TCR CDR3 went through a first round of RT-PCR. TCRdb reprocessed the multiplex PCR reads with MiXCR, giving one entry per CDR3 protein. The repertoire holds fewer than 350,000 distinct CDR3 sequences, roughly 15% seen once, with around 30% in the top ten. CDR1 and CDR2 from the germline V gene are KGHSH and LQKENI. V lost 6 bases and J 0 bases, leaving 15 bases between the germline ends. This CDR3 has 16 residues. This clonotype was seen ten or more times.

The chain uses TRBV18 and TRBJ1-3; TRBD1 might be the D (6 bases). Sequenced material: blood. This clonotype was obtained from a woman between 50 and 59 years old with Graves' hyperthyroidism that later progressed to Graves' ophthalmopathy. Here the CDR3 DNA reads TGTGCCAGCTCCCCCAGGGGCTTCGACTCTGGAAACACCATATATTTT. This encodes CASSPRGFDSGNTIYF.